The 10 T cell receptor beta chains reported below all come from one sample, sequenced in a study of blood T cell repertoires in COVID-19. The repertoire was sequenced with immunoSEQ multiplex PCR; TCRdb's copy has only in-frame clones and lacks some. This sample has more than 350,000 clones, with roughly nine tenths found just once. The source material was peripheral blood. The receptors here all came from a woman under 40 with COVID-19, enrolled during active disease.

Only one count was recorded for this clone. J is TRBJ1-1 and V is TRBV2; D call uncertain. Germline loops: CDR1 SNHLY, CDR2 FYNNEI. V was pared by 3 bases and J by 8 bases, with 4 bases between. The CDR3 totals 10 residues. CDR3 loop: CASSDLEAFF. The CDR3 DNA sequence: TGTGCCAGCAGTGATTTAGAAGCTTTCTTT. The full variable domain, completed using reference TRBV2 and TRBJ1-1, is EPEVTQTPSHQVTQMGQEVILRCVPISNHLYFYWYRQILGQKVEFLVSFYNNEISEKSEIFDDQFSVERPDGSNFTLKIRSTKLEDSAMYFCASSDLEAFFGQGTRLTVV.

This clone showed up just a few times. The chain uses TRBV7-9 and TRBJ2-3; D remains unclear. The CDR3 contains 15 residues. Germline CDR1 SEHNR, CDR2 FQNEAQ (reference sequence). V gave up 1 base and J gave up 2 bases, with 10 bases separating them. CDR3: CASSLDSVDTDTQYF. CDR3 sequence (DNA): TGTGCCAGCAGCTTAGACTCGGTAGACACAGATACGCAGTATTTT.

This clone was seen a single time. This sequence joins TRBV29-1 and TRBJ2-1; 9 bases are shared with TRBD2. Germline V lookup: CDR1 SQVTM, CDR2 ANQGSEA. There are 11 residues in the CDR3. J gave up 10 bases and V 6 bases, and 4 bases lay outside the gene matches. For the CDR3, the DNA is TGCAGCGTCTCTAGCGGGGTAGAGCAGTTCTTC. Translation: CSVSSGVEQFF.

This sequence joins TRBV3-1 (or the pseudogene TRBV3-2) and TRBJ1-2; the D is unclear. V was trimmed by 0 bases and J by 4 bases, leaving 9 bases between them. In germline, CDR1 is LGHDT, CDR2 YNNKEL (reference sequence). CDR3 length: 14 residues. The CDR3 region is CASSQDNSLYGYTF. CDR3 DNA sequence: TGTGCCAGCAGCCAAGATAACAGCCTCTATGGCTACACCTTC.

The rearrangement links TRBV30 to TRBJ1-1; D is ambiguous. The V gene lost 5 bases and the J gene lost 4 bases, with 14 bases spanning the gap. Germline-derived CDR1 and CDR2 are GTSNPN and SVGIG (reference sequence). This CDR3 has 13 residues. The CDR3 nucleotides are TGTGCCTGGGTTCGGGGTTTTGGCACTGAAGCTTTCTTT. Its translation is CAWVRGFGTEAFF.

Only a few counts were recorded for this clone. The V and J genes are TRBV7-2 and TRBJ2-1; TRBD2 matches 10 bases. This CDR3 has 15 residues. Trimming at V came to 2 bases and at J to 9 bases, leaving 7 bases not matched to a gene. From germline, CDR1 is SGHTA and CDR2 FQGNSA. This CDR3 is CASSLSIASGSEQFF. The CDR3 nucleotides are TGTGCCAGCAGCTTATCAATCGCTAGCGGGAGTGAGCAGTTCTTC.

The chain links TRBV28 to TRBJ1-5; D may be TRBD1 (5 bases). Trimming cost V 5 bases and J 3 bases, with 11 bases left between them. CDR1 MDHEN and CDR2 SYDVKM come from the germline V gene. This CDR3 has 14 residues. The CDR3 here is CASSPDSYNQPQHF. DNA of the CDR3: TGTGCCAGCAGTCCTGACAGTTACAATCAGCCCCAGCATTTT. Supplemented by reference TRBV28 and TRBJ1-5, the full variable domain reads DVKVTQSSRYLVKRTGEKVFLECVQDMDHENMFWYRQDPGLGLRLIYFSYDVKMKEKGDIPEGYSVSREKKERFSLILESASTNQTSMYLCASSPDSYNQPQHFGDGTRLSIL.

The V call is TRBV19, the J call TRBJ1-1; the D gene is possibly TRBD1 (5 bases). The germline V gene encodes CDR1 LNHDA and CDR2 SQIVND (reference sequence). Trimming removed 8 bases at V and 4 bases at J, with 23 bases between. The CDR3 length is 16 residues. CDR3 residues: CASGTWGTSGPTEAFF. The CDR3 DNA sequence: TGTGCCAGTGGGACTTGGGGGACCTCAGGGCCCACTGAAGCTTTCTTT.

The rearrangement joins TRBV10-3 to TRBJ1-1, with TRBD1 matching 7 bases. CDR3 size: 14 residues. Losses at the gene ends were 2 bases for V and 4 bases for J; bases not matched to a gene: 4. Germline loops: CDR1 ENHRY, CDR2 SYGVKD. The CDR3 DNA reads TGTGCCATCAGTGAGGCGGACAGGCGCACTGAAGCTTTCTTT. Protein: CAISEADRRTEAFF.

The J gene is TRBJ1-3, the V gene TRBV18; D uncertain. Germline CDR1 is KGHSH and CDR2 is LQKENI. V was pared by 2 bases and J by 2 bases, with 13 bases between. The CDR3 has 16 amino acids. For the CDR3, the DNA is TGTGCCAGCTCACCATGGGAGGGCAGAACTGGAAACACCATATATTTT. Translating gives CASSPWEGRTGNTIYF. Full variable domain (outside the CDR3, taken from reference TRBV18 and TRBJ1-3): NAGVMQNPRHLVRRRGQEARLRCSPMKGHSHVYWYRQLPEEGLKFMVYLQKENIIDESGMPKERFSAEFPKEGPSILRIQQVVRGDSAAYFCASSPWEGRTGNTIYFGEGSWLTVV.